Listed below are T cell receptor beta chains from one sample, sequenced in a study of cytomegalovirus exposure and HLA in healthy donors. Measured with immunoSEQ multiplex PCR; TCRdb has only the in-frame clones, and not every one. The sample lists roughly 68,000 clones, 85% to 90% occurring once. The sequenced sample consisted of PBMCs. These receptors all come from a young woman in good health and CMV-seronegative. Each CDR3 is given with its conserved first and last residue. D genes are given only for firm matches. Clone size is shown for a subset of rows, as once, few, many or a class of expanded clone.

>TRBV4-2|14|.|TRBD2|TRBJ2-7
CASSQGPGGREQYF
TGTGCCAGCAGCCAAGGCCCGGGGGGTCGGGAGCAGTACTTC
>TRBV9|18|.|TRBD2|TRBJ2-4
CASSVGLAGGGAKNIQYF
TGTGCCAGCAGCGTAGGACTAGCGGGGGGCGGGGCCAAAAACATTCAGTACTTC
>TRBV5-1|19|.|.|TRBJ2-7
CASKITGGRAGGPTYEQYF
TGCGCCAGCAAAATAACAGGGGGCAGGGCGGGAGGGCCTACCTACGAGCAGTACTTC
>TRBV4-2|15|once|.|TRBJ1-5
CASSQGQFGFQPQHF
TGTGCCAGCAGCCAAGGACAGTTTGGTTTTCAGCCCCAGCATTTT
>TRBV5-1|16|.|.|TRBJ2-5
CASSLGGASALETQYF
TGCGCCAGCAGCTTGGGAGGGGCTAGCGCGCTAGAGACCCAGTACTTC
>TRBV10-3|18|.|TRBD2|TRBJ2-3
CAISHGLAGGRNTDTQYF
TGTGCCATCAGTCACGGACTAGCGGGAGGGCGTAACACAGATACGCAGTATTTT
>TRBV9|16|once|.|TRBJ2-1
CASSVGAGLSYNEQFF
TGTGCCAGCAGCGTCGGGGCGGGACTCTCCTACAATGAGCAGTTCTTC
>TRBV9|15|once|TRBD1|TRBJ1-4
CASSVSTGGEEKLFF
TGTGCCAGCAGCGTTTCTACAGGGGGCGAAGAAAAACTGTTTTTT
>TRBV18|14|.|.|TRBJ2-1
CASSQIGLSHEQFF
TGTGCCAGCTCTCAGATTGGACTATCTCATGAGCAGTTCTTC
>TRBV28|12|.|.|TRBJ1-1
CASGYSLTEAFF
TGTGCCAGCGGTTACTCACTGACTGAAGCTTTCTTT
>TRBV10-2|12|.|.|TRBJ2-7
CASSLESYEQYF
TGCGCCAGCAGCTTGGAGTCCTACGAGCAGTACTTC
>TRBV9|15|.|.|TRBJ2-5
CASSVEQGIEETQYF
TGTGCCAGCAGCGTAGAACAGGGTATAGAGGAGACCCAGTACTTC
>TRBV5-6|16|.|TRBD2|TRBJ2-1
CASSLETSGGPDEQFF
TGTGCCAGCAGCTTGGAAACTAGCGGGGGGCCCGATGAGCAGTTCTTC
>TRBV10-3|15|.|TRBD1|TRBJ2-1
CAMGPRTGFVNEQFF
TGTGCCATGGGGCCCCGGACAGGGTTCGTTAATGAGCAGTTCTTC
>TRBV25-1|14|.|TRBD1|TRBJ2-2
CASTGTEPTGELFF
TGTGCCAGCACTGGGACAGAGCCTACCGGGGAGCTGTTTTTT
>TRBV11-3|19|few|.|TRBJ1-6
CASSSNPHTGSLGDSPLHF
TGTGCCAGCAGCTCTAACCCCCACACCGGAAGCCTAGGCGATTCACCCCTCCACTTT
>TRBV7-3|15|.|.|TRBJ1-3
CASSFDSVSGNTIYF
TGTGCCAGCAGCTTCGACAGCGTCTCTGGAAACACCATATATTTT
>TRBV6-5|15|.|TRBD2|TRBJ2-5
CASIRSGGAGETQYF
TGTGCCAGCATCCGTAGCGGGGGGGCGGGAGAGACCCAGTACTTC
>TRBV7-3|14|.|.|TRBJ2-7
CASSLNPAWDEQYF
TGTGCCAGCAGCTTAAATCCAGCGTGGGACGAGCAGTACTTC
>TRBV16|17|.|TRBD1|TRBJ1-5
CASSPSGQGASNQPQHF
TGTGCCAGCAGCCCATCCGGACAGGGGGCGAGCAATCAGCCCCAGCATTTT
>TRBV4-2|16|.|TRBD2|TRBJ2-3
CASSQGGAGSTDTQYF
TGTGCCAGCAGCCAAGGGGGAGCGGGGAGCACAGATACGCAGTATTTT
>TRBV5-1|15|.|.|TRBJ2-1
CASSLRGGGGNEQFF
TGCGCCAGCAGCTTGAGGGGGGGAGGGGGCAATGAGCAGTTCTTC
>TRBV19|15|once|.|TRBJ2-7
CASSPGTRIFYEQYF
TGTGCCAGTAGTCCGGGGACAAGGATATTCTACGAGCAGTACTTC
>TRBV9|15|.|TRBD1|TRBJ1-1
CASRRGTGGYTEAFF
TGTGCCAGCCGGAGGGGGACAGGGGGGTACACTGAAGCTTTCTTT
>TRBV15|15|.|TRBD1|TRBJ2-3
CATDDGQGRSDTQYF
TGTGCCACGGATGACGGACAGGGGAGGTCAGATACGCAGTATTTT
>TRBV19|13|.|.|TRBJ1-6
CASSSTGDSPLHF
TGTGCCAGTAGTTCAACAGGAGATTCACCCCTCCACTTT
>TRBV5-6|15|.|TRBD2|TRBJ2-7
CASSLVSGGGFEQYF
TGTGCCAGCAGCTTGGTTTCGGGAGGAGGATTCGAGCAGTACTTC
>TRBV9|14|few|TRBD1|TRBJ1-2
CASSEGTGYYGYTF
TGTGCCAGCAGCGAGGGGACAGGGTACTATGGCTACACCTTC
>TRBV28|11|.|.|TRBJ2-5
CASRGALTQYF
TGTGCCAGCAGGGGGGCGCTGACCCAGTACTTC
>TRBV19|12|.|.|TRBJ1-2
CASSTPRDGYTF
TGTGCCAGTAGTACCCCGCGCGATGGCTACACCTTC
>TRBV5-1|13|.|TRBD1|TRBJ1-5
CASSRGGDQPQHF
TGCGCCAGCAGTAGAGGGGGCGATCAGCCCCAGCATTTT
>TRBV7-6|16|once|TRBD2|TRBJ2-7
CASSLGTSGNSYEQYF
TGTGCCAGCAGCTTAGGGACTAGCGGCAACTCCTACGAGCAGTACTTC
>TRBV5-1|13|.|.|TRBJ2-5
CASSEDLKETQYF
TGCGCCAGCAGCGAAGACTTGAAAGAGACCCAGTACTTC
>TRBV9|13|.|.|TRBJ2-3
CASSLDLVNTQYF
TGTGCCAGCAGCCTAGACTTGGTTAATACGCAGTATTTT
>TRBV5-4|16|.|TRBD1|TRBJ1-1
CASSLPGDRVNTEAFF
TGTGCCAGCAGCTTGCCAGGGGACAGAGTGAACACTGAAGCTTTCTTT
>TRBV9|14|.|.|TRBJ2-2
CASSVPGNTGELFF
TGTGCCAGCAGCGTACCGGGAAACACCGGGGAGCTGTTTTTT
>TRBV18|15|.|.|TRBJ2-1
CASSPRLQEYNEQFF
TGTGCCAGCTCACCACGGTTACAGGAGTACAATGAGCAGTTCTTC
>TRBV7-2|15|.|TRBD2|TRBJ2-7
CASSPKTSGHYEQYF
TGTGCCAGCAGTCCTAAGACTAGCGGGCACTACGAGCAGTACTTC
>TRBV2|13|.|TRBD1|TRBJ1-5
CASMGTVNQPQHF
TGTGCCAGCATGGGGACAGTGAATCAGCCCCAGCATTTT
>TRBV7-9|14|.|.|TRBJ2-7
CASSLQGLYYEQYF
TGTGCCAGCAGCCTGCAGGGACTTTACTACGAGCAGTACTTC
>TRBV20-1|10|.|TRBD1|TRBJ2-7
CSARAGQEYF
TGCAGTGCTAGAGCCGGACAGGAGTACTTC
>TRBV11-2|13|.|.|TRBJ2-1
CASSLQEDNEQFF
TGTGCCAGCAGCTTACAGGAGGACAATGAGCAGTTCTTC
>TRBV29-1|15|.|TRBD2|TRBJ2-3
CSVRPTSVGTDTQYF
TGCAGCGTGAGACCGACTAGCGTCGGCACAGATACGCAGTATTTT
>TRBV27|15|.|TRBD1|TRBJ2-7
CASSLYTGVRYEQYF
TGTGCCAGCAGTTTATACACAGGGGTTCGCTACGAGCAGTACTTC
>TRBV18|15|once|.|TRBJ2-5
CASSPLFRTQETQYF
TGTGCCAGCTCACCACTCTTTCGGACTCAAGAGACCCAGTACTTC
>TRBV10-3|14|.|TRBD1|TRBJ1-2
CAISEGQGGDGYTF
TGTGCCATCAGTGAAGGACAGGGTGGTGATGGCTACACCTTC
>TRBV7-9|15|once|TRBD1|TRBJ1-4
CASRDPGQGNEKLFF
TGTGCCAGCAGGGACCCGGGACAGGGGAATGAAAAACTGTTTTTT
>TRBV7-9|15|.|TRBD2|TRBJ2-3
CASSPTSGRADTQYF
TGTGCCAGCAGCCCAACTAGCGGGAGGGCCGATACGCAGTATTTT
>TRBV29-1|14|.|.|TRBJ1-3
CSVDNSRSGNTIYF
TGCAGCGTTGATAACAGCCGCTCTGGAAACACCATATATTTT
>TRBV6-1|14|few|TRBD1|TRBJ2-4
CASSATGGKNIQYF
TGTGCCAGCAGTGCGACAGGGGGCAAAAACATTCAGTACTTC
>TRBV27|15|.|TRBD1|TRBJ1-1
CASSLGTGGNTEAFF
TGTGCCAGCAGTCTCGGGACAGGAGGGAACACTGAAGCTTTCTTT
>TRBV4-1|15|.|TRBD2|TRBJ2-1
CASSQDGDYLNEQFF
TGCGCCAGCAGCCAAGATGGGGACTACCTCAATGAGCAGTTCTTC
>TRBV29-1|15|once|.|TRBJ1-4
CSVRPGGVENEKLFF
TGCAGCGTTAGGCCGGGAGGGGTGGAGAATGAAAAACTGTTTTTT
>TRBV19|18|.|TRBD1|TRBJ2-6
CASSRVGQGAGGANVLTF
TGTGCCAGTAGTCGGGTCGGTCAGGGGGCGGGAGGGGCCAACGTCCTGACTTTC
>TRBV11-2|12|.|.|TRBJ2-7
CASSLRVYEQYF
TGTGCCAGCAGCCTCAGGGTCTACGAGCAGTACTTC
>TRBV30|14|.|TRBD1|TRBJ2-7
CAWSPTGQTYEQYF
TGTGCCTGGAGCCCCACGGGACAGACCTACGAGCAGTACTTC
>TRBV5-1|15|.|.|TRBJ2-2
CASSLVAGTTGELFF
TGCGCCAGCAGCTTGGTGGCGGGGACTACCGGGGAGCTGTTTTTT
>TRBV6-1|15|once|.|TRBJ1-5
CASSEAGGSNQPQHF
TGTGCCAGCAGTGAAGCTGGCGGTAGCAATCAGCCCCAGCATTTT
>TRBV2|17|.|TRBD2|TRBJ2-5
CASKGLAGGRAQETQYF
TGTGCCAGCAAGGGCCTAGCGGGAGGGCGGGCCCAAGAGACCCAGTACTTC